The TCR beta chain under discussion was sequenced for a study of shared clonotypes between healthy human individuals (dated by TCRdb to 2018 to 2021). General notes on the study: A few men and a couple of women, aged 18 to 49 years, made up the cohort. Different laboratories and diverse techniques were used to prepare libraries and sequence TCR repertoires, to increase sequencing depth and limit assay-specific biases. Blood TCR repertoires of about 5 healthy adults were deeply sequenced to estimate repertoire size and the extent of clonotype sharing between individuals. Per donor, leukapheresis produced somewhere between about 0.94 and 9.5 billion PBMCs. For each donor, three plates each were used for CD4 naive and CD4 memory, two plates were used for CD8 naive, and one plate was used for CD8 memory. What the research found in general, with its limitations: Only blood was sampled, and tissue TCR repertoires likely differ from those in blood. When several donors were compared, the shared fraction of clonotypes was around 5% for naive CD4, less than 4% for naive CD8, 2.3% for memory CD4, and approximately 0.4% for memory CD8. Pairwise subsampling indicated that sequencing depth was expected to affect the degree of clonotype sharing among donors. Naive subsets generally had larger estimated clonotype richness than memory subsets did. Because the study included only a small number of donors, the genetic and exposure-history diversity represented was limited. Rarefaction of sorted-subset datasets indicated incomplete sequencing despite the large sequencing depth. Compared with non-shared clonotypes, clonotypes shared by all four sorted-subset donors had higher generation probabilities.

Using the deep immunoSEQ assay, TCR CDR3 regions were amplified from genomic DNA by multiplex PCR. Extracted genomic DNA from each cell subset was spread evenly across all wells of several immunoSEQ 96-well plates, with each plate serving as a replicate. For sorted subsets, 150 to 250 ng genomic DNA, equal to tens of thousands of T cell genomes, was loaded into each replicate PCR. Purified libraries were measured with a Qubit 3.0 fluorometer, size-checked on a Bioanalyzer 2100, and measured again with the KAPA Library Quantification kit. Every immunoSEQ 96-well plate was sequenced on a separate single-read 150-cycle Illumina NextSeq 550 flow cell. In the original analysis: Because the immunoSEQ output held only junctional sequences and lacked quality scores, the filtering could not match the filtering applied to full-length reads. To assign V/J genes and CDR3, sequences were annotated against IMGT germline references using PyIR, a Python wrapper for IgBLAST v1.9. Reads with weak V/J assignments (E-value above 1e-6), missing CDR3, stop codons, out-of-frame junctions, or ambiguous translated residues were removed. V3J clonotypes were defined as sequences sharing an identical inferred V gene, J gene, and CDR3 amino acid sequence. The percentage overlap between two repertoires was calculated by dividing the number of shared unique clonotypes by the size of the smaller repertoire. RTK rarefaction, the Chao1 estimator, and Recon v2.1 estimates of unobserved clonotypes were used to assess repertoire richness. Generation probabilities were computed with OLGA for all TCRbeta clonotypes obtained by the gDNA method from several donors. The source is immuneACCESS, and TCRdb retained only in-frame sequences with V and J called. Part of the clones is not carried over; for the studies checked, unresolved V genes explain less than half of this, and the remainder is unexplained. The V and J calls and the clone size are those of that table, but D and trimming were determined from the DNA. This sample lists about 1,800,000 clones; about 95% were detected once. The top ten hold 1% to 1.5% of the sample.

CD8 naive samples consisted of CD45RO-negative cells that were positively selected for CCR7, yielding a CD45RA+CCR7+ population without TemRA cells. Healthy HIV-negative adults with no recently reported acute infections or vaccinations were included as donors. Every donor was a Caucasian adult living in Nashville, Tennessee, USA. After blood collection by leukapheresis, PBMCs were isolated using Ficoll-Histopaque density gradient centrifugation and then cryopreserved in the vapor phase of liquid nitrogen. Analytical flow cytometry was used to check the purity and quantity of every magnetically sorted T cell population. Genomic DNA was isolated from every sorted fraction and measured by UV absorbance on a Nanodrop 2000c. As for this clone: Its antigen is still unknown. Base qualities are missing; no much larger clone stands one base away. The same CDR3 can be traced to other DNA sequences in this sample.

Specimen: naive CD8+ T cells sorted from blood. Per the publication, the cell subset or site label means: CD45RA+CCR7+. The sequence came from a man between 18 and 35 years old in good health.

The CDR3 reads as follows: CASSPRTGELFF. The DNA sequence is given as TGTGCCAGCAGCCCGAGGACCGGGGAGCTGTTTTTT. The V and J genes are TRBV9 and TRBJ2-2; the D gene remains uncertain. The CDR3 contains 12 residues, cysteine and phenylalanine counted. The entry retains the CDR3 DNA only, 36 bases that are in frame from base 1. As encoded in the germline V gene, CDR1 is SGDLS while CDR2 is YYNGEE. At the junction V is shortened by 4 bases and J by 5 bases, with 6 bases in between.